Below are 18 T cell receptor beta chains sequenced from a single sample in a study of blood T cell repertoires in COVID-19. The assay was immunoSEQ multiplex PCR, and TCRdb's table has in-frame clones only and misses some. In the table there are about 99,000 clones, roughly 80% of which are singletons. Sequenced sample: peripheral blood. Every receptor here comes from a man older than 75 with COVID-19, enrolled during active disease.

The V and J genes are TRBV27 and TRBJ1-4; the match to TRBD1 covers 8 bases. Losses at the gene ends were 2 bases for V and 7 bases for J; bases not matched to a gene: 9. The V gene's germline CDR1 is MNHEY and CDR2 SMNVEV (reference sequence). The CDR3 totals 16 residues. This CDR3 is CASSLGQGANFEKLFF. CDR3 nucleotides: TGTGCCAGCAGTTTAGGGCAGGGGGCGAACTTTGAAAAACTGTTTTTT.

This clone was seen a few times. The chain links TRBV5-4 to TRBJ1-2, with 7 bases lining up with TRBD1. The J segment lost 2 bases and the V segment lost 3 bases, leaving 4 bases of the junction unmatched. The germline V gene has CDR1 SGHNT and CDR2 YYREEE (reference sequence). This CDR3 is built from 14 residues. DNA for the CDR3: TGTGCCAGCAGCTCTAAGACAGGGAACTATGGCTACACCTTC. Amino acids: CASSSKTGNYGYTF.

The CDR3 loop is CASSQTNRGRRYTEAFF. The CDR3 DNA reads TGCGCCAGCAGCCAGACCAACAGGGGGCGCAGATACACTGAAGCTTTCTTT. The J gene is TRBJ1-1, the V gene TRBV4-3; TRBD1 matches at 9 bases. This CDR3 contains 17 residues. V shed 3 bases, J shed 3 bases, and the junction held 11 bases outside the gene matches. The germline gives CDR1 LGHNA, CDR2 YSLEER.

V and J are TRBV7-3 and TRBJ2-6; unclear D gene. Between the trimmed V and J ends, which lost 1 base and 0 bases, there was a span of 7 bases. Per the germline V gene, CDR1 is SGHTA and CDR2 is FQGTGA. This CDR3 contains 16 residues. The CDR3 region is CASSLRAGSGANVLTF. The CDR3 DNA reads TGTGCCAGCAGCTTAAGGGCAGGCTCTGGGGCCAACGTCCTGACTTTC.

The chain carries TRBV3-1 (or the pseudogene TRBV3-2) and TRBJ1-4; 9 positions agree with TRBD1. This CDR3 region has 15 residues. Germline CDR1 and CDR2: LGHDT and YNNKEL (reference sequence). The trim removed 2 bases at V and 5 bases at J, leaving 3 bases unmatched. CDR3: CASSQIGQGNEKLFF. DNA of the CDR3: TGTGCCAGCAGCCAAATCGGACAGGGGAATGAAAAACTGTTTTTT.

The chain employs TRBV6-6 and TRBJ1-2; TRBD1 matches at 7 bases. Germline V CDR1 and CDR2: MNHNY, SVGAGI (reference sequence). This CDR3 has 14 residues. V lost 3 bases and J lost 2; bases outside the gene matches: 3. Here the CDR3 reads CASSYGTENYGYTF. The CDR3 DNA is TGTGCCAGCAGTTATGGGACAGAGAACTATGGCTACACCTTC.

The chain has TRBV5-1 and TRBJ2-5; 11 bases fit TRBD2. Germline values: CDR1 SGHRS, CDR2 YFSETQ. Germline trimming cut 5 bases from V and 2 bases from J; bases unmatched to any gene: 17. This CDR3 region has 19 residues. CDR3 residues: CASRKSLTSGGRLQETQYF. CDR3 coding DNA: TGCGCCAGCAGAAAGAGTCTAACTAGCGGGGGCCGACTACAAGAGACCCAGTACTTC.

The rearrangement links TRBV27 to TRBJ2-7; 12 positions match TRBD1. Germline CDR1 reads MNHEY; CDR2 reads SMNVEV (reference sequence). J lost 7 bases, V lost 5 bases, and 18 bases had no gene match. The CDR3 spans 18 residues. The CDR3 DNA follows: TGTGCCAGCAGTCCCCGACCCGTTCCGGGACAGGGGGCGGGAGAGCAGTACTTC. This sequence encodes CASSPRPVPGQGAGEQYF.

V and J are TRBV7-9 and TRBJ2-2; 7 positions match TRBD1. Germline trimming cut 3 bases from V and 0 bases from J; bases unmatched to any gene: 4. This CDR3 spans 16 amino acids. The germline V gene has CDR1 SEHNR and CDR2 FQNEAQ (reference sequence). The CDR3 bases are TGTGCCAGCAGCTTGTCAGGGGGTCCGAACACCGGGGAGCTGTTTTTT. This translates into CASSLSGGPNTGELFF.

The chain recombines TRBV6-2 or TRBV6-3 with TRBJ2-5, with 12 bases fitting TRBD2. With V trimmed by 4 bases and J by 5 bases, 11 bases remained unmatched. CDR3 length: 17 amino acids. Per the germline V gene, CDR1 is MNHEY and CDR2 is SVGEGT. DNA of the CDR3: TGTGCCAGCAGTTTAAGACTAGCGGGGGCCTCAGGGGAGACCCAGTACTTC. This sequence encodes CASSLRLAGASGETQYF.

V and J are TRBV9 and TRBJ2-3; possibly TRBD2 for D (5 bases). V dropped 0 bases and J dropped 5 bases, with 16 bases sitting between them. The germline V gene has CDR1 SGDLS and CDR2 YYNGEE. The CDR3 contains 16 residues. In nucleotides, the CDR3 is TGTGCCAGCAGCGTAGGTGGGAGTCAAATCAGAGATACGCAGTATTTT. Protein product: CASSVGGSQIRDTQYF.

The chain joins TRBV7-2 to TRBJ1-2, with D possibly matching TRBD1 (6 bases). Germline lookup yields CDR1 SGHTA and CDR2 FQGNSA. Trimming stripped 3 bases from V and 7 bases from J, with 21 bases between. This CDR3 region has 16 residues. This CDR3 reads CASSFADSGAGSGYTF. The CDR3 region has the DNA TGTGCCAGCAGCTTTGCCGATTCAGGGGCCGGGTCTGGCTACACCTTC. Supplemented by reference TRBV7-2 and TRBJ1-2, the full variable domain reads GAGVSQSPSNKVTEKGKDVELRCDPISGHTALYWYRQSLGQGLEFLIYFQGNSAPDKSGLPSDRFSAERTGGSVSTLTIQRTQQEDSAVYLCASSFADSGAGSGYTFGSGTRLTVV.

This clone was seen more than once but under ten times. The chain links TRBV6-4 to TRBJ1-1, with 10 bases that match TRBD1. The V segment lost 6 bases and the J segment 7 bases; nucleotides outside the gene matches: 8. The germline V gene has CDR1 MRHNA and CDR2 SNTAGT. CDR3 length equals 14 residues. DNA of the CDR3: TGTGCCAGCAGGGCGGGACAGGGGTCATATGAAGCTTTCTTT. This translates into CASRAGQGSYEAFF.

This clone was detected ten times or more. V usage is TRBV7-2 and J usage is TRBJ1-4; the match to TRBD1 covers 9 bases. J gave up 6 bases and V 1 base, and 15 bases lay outside the gene matches. The CDR3 contains 19 residues. Germline CDR1 and CDR2: SGHTA and FQGNSA. CDR3 DNA sequence: TGTGCCAGCAGCTTAGACGGGGACAGGGTGGGGTCGCTTTATGAAAAACTGTTTTTT. It specifies CASSLDGDRVGSLYEKLFF.

This clone occurred a few times. The rearrangement uses TRBV18 and TRBJ2-2, with D unresolved. This CDR3 spans 12 amino acids. V was trimmed by 3 bases and J by 6 bases, leaving 5 bases between them. The V gene's germline CDR1 is KGHSH and CDR2 LQKENI. CDR3 in amino acids: CASSPSSGELFF. CDR3 in DNA: TGTGCCAGCTCACCCTCCTCCGGGGAGCTGTTTTTT. Drawing the rest from reference TRBV18 and TRBJ2-2, the complete variable domain is NAGVMQNPRHLVRRRGQEARLRCSPMKGHSHVYWYRQLPEEGLKFMVYLQKENIIDESGMPKERFSAEFPKEGPSILRIQQVVRGDSAAYFCASSPSSGELFFGEGSRLTVL.

The chain joins TRBV19 to TRBJ2-3; TRBD2 matches at 7 bases. The V gene's germline CDR1 is LNHDA and CDR2 SQIVND (reference sequence). J lost 8 bases, V lost 6 bases, and 8 bases had no gene match. The CDR3 covers 13 residues. The CDR3 sequence is CASRERGGGTQYF. The CDR3 DNA reads as TGTGCCAGTAGAGAGCGGGGAGGAGGTACGCAGTATTTT.

The chain uses TRBV2 and TRBJ1-1; 7 bases are a match to TRBD1. This CDR3 contains 13 residues. V gave up 5 bases and J gave up 1 base; unmatched junction bases: 1. The germline V gene encodes CDR1 SNHLY and CDR2 FYNNEI. The CDR3 loop reads CASSRQGNTEAFF. CDR3 DNA: TGTGCCAGCAGTAGACAGGGGAACACTGAAGCTTTCTTT.

The chain recombines TRBV7-3 with TRBJ1-2; 7 positions agree with TRBD1. This CDR3 spans 15 amino acids. Unmatched junction bases numbered 6, after V lost 5 bases and J lost 0 bases. The germline V gene has CDR1 SGHTA and CDR2 FQGTGA. The CDR3 nucleotides read TGTGCCAGCAGCCCGGGGACAGTAACTAACTATGGCTACACCTTC. It translates to CASSPGTVTNYGYTF.